Below are 21 T cell receptor beta chains sequenced from a single sample in a study of blood T cell repertoires in COVID-19. Some clones are missing from TCRdb's copy, which holds only in-frame ones; the method was immunoSEQ multiplex PCR. The repertoire holds roughly 300,000 clones, with more than 85% as singletons. The sample comprised PBMCs or T cells enriched from blood (not recorded which). Source of these receptors: a woman in her twenties or thirties who had recovered from COVID-19.

This clone showed up just once. The chain uses TRBV4-3 and TRBJ1-5, with D tentatively TRBD1 (5 bases). The CDR3 has 20 amino acids. V dropped 1 base and J dropped 3 bases, with 25 bases sitting between them. Germline assignment: CDR1 LGHNA and CDR2 YSLEER. This chain's CDR3 is CASSQGPPPRQGSNNQPQHF. In nucleotides, the CDR3 is TGCGCCAGCAGCCAAGGCCCCCCCCCTAGGCAGGGTTCGAACAATCAGCCCCAGCATTTT.

The V call is TRBV6-1, the J call TRBJ1-2; D gene uncertain. This CDR3 is 15 amino acids long. Per germline, CDR1 MNHNS and CDR2 SASEGT. The V gene lost 1 base and the J gene lost 2 bases, with 11 bases spanning the gap. CDR3 amino acids: CASSEEATPNYGYTF. As DNA, the CDR3 is TGTGCCAGCAGTGAAGAGGCGACACCCAACTATGGCTACACCTTC.

The V call is TRBV5-1, the J call TRBJ1-6; 9 nucleotides align to TRBD1. The CDR3 consists of 14 residues. After removal of 3 bases from V and 9 bases from J, the junction contained 4 bases not matched to a gene. Germline loops: CDR1 SGHRS, CDR2 YFSETQ. CDR3 sequence: CASSYRQGGSPLHF. The CDR3 bases are TGCGCCAGCAGCTACCGACAGGGGGGTTCACCCCTCCACTTT.

CDR3 coding DNA: TGTGCCAGCAGTTATCGCAGCTCTGGAAACACCATATATTTT. This codes for CASSYRSSGNTIYF. The rearrangement links TRBV6-2 or TRBV6-3 to TRBJ1-3, with unresolved D. V shed 3 bases and J shed 0 bases, with 6 bases lying between them. Germline V gene sequence: CDR1 MNHEY, CDR2 SVGEGT. This CDR3 region has 14 residues.

The chain combines TRBV14 with TRBJ2-3, with 7 bases aligning to TRBD2. With 5 bases clipped from V and 0 bases from J, the junction kept 8 bases outside the gene matches. Germline V CDR1 and CDR2: SGHDN, FVKESK. The CDR3 totals 16 residues. The DNA of the CDR3 is TGTGCCAGCAGCTTCTCCGGGACTACTAGCACAGATACGCAGTATTTT. It translates to CASSFSGTTSTDTQYF.

The genes are TRBV12-3 or TRBV12-4 and TRBJ1-3; D is unclear. The V end was cut by 8 bases, the J end by 0 bases, with 8 bases between. The CDR3 runs 13 residues. The CDR3 sequence: CASGPHSGNTIYF. The CDR3 DNA follows: TGTGCCAGCGGGCCTCACTCTGGAAACACCATATATTTT.

This rearrangement joins TRBV7-2 to TRBJ1-1; D gene ambiguous. Germline V gene sequence: CDR1 SGHTA, CDR2 FQGNSA. The CDR3 is 13 amino acids. V gave up 7 bases and J gave up 1 base, with 10 bases separating them. The CDR3 spells CASTSGRNTEAFF. DNA of the CDR3: TGTGCCAGCACCAGTGGCCGGAACACTGAAGCTTTCTTT. Combining the CDR3 with reference TRBV7-2 and TRBJ1-1 gives the whole variable domain GAGVSQSPSNKVTEKGKDVELRCDPISGHTALYWYRQSLGQGLEFLIYFQGNSAPDKSGLPSDRFSAERTGGSVSTLTIQRTQQEDSAVYLCASTSGRNTEAFFGQGTRLTVV.

The chain employs TRBV28 and TRBJ2-6; D unclear. Germline V gives CDR1 MDHEN, CDR2 SYDVKM. The CDR3 is 17 amino acids. V lost 3 bases to trimming and J lost 0 bases, with 12 bases between them. The CDR3 here is CASSLGRISSGANVLTF. CDR3 bases: TGTGCCAGCAGTTTGGGCAGGATAAGCTCTGGGGCCAACGTCCTGACTTTC.

J is TRBJ1-1 and V is TRBV27; D is uncertain. Trimming took 7 bases from V and 0 from J, leaving 18 bases between them. In germline, CDR1 is MNHEY, CDR2 SMNVEV (reference sequence). This CDR3 has 16 amino acids. This chain's CDR3 is CASMKKRGSVNTEAFF. In nucleotides, the CDR3 is TGTGCCAGCATGAAAAAACGGGGTTCGGTGAACACTGAAGCTTTCTTT.

The count of this clone is one. J is TRBJ2-7 and V is TRBV5-4; 11 nucleotides align to TRBD2. The germline V gene encodes CDR1 SGHNT and CDR2 YYREEE (reference sequence). Trimming removed 4 bases from V and 5 bases from J; junction bases left unmatched: 11. CDR3 length: 16 residues. The CDR3 here is CASSRPGLAAVHEQYF. For the CDR3, the DNA is TGTGCCAGCAGCCGGCCGGGACTAGCGGCGGTCCACGAGCAGTACTTC. The full variable domain, in which reference TRBV5-4 and TRBJ2-7 provide the parts outside the CDR3, is ETGVTQSPTHLIKTRGQQVTLRCSSQSGHNTVSWYQQALGQGPQFIFQYYREEENGRGNFPPRFSGLQFPNYSSELNVNALELDDSALYLCASSRPGLAAVHEQYFGPGTRLTVT.

The V and J genes are TRBV27 and TRBJ2-1, with 8 bases matching TRBD1. The CDR3 loop spans 15 amino acids. The ends lost 6 bases at V and 6 bases at J; junction bases unmatched: 10. The germline CDR1 and CDR2 sequences are MNHEY and SMNVEV (reference sequence). CDR3 coding DNA: TGTGCCAGCAGCCCCCTAGGACAGGGATCCAATGAGCAGTTCTTC. Protein product: CASSPLGQGSNEQFF.

This chain uses TRBV28 with TRBJ2-7; 7 nucleotides agree with TRBD1. The CDR3 loop spans 20 amino acids. Germline V gene lookup returns CDR1 MDHEN and CDR2 SYDVKM. V lost 5 bases and J lost 3; bases outside the gene matches: 25. CDR3 DNA: TGTGCCAGCAGTCCCCCCCTGACAGGGCAATTACGCCTAAAAATCTACGAGCAGTACTTC. Translation gives CASSPPLTGQLRLKIYEQYF.

For the CDR3, the DNA is TGTGCCAGCAGCTCAGAGGGATTCGGTTTCCACGGCTACACCTTC. Translating gives CASSSEGFGFHGYTF. J is TRBJ1-2 and V is TRBV7-2; no definite D call. V was shortened by 4 bases and J by 8 bases, with 20 bases between the two germline ends. Germline lookup yields CDR1 SGHTA and CDR2 FQGNSA. This CDR3 comprises 15 residues.

CDR3 amino acids: CASSPSGGVGQYF. The CDR3 DNA sequence: TGTGCCAGCTCACCCTCGGGGGGGGTAGGGCAGTACTTC. V gene TRBV18 combines with J gene TRBJ2-7, with 8 bases aligning to TRBD2. Trimming at V came to 3 bases and at J to 9 bases, leaving 7 bases not matched to a gene. The length of the CDR3 is 13 residues. Per germline, CDR1 KGHSH and CDR2 LQKENI.

Concerning this clone itself: The sample carries other DNA sequences with the same CDR3. The genes are TRBV18 and TRBJ1-1; D may be TRBD1 (5 bases). CDR3 length equals 13 residues. Trimming removed 3 bases at V and 3 bases at J, with 8 bases between. Germline V gene lookup returns CDR1 KGHSH and CDR2 LQKENI. The CDR3 DNA sequence: TGTGCCAGCTCACCCACCAGGGACACTGAAGCTTTCTTT. It translates to CASSPTRDTEAFF.

The chain has TRBV9 and TRBJ2-7; D is perhaps TRBD1 (6 bases). Germline CDR1 is SGDLS and CDR2 is YYNGEE. Trimming took off 4 bases at V and 6 bases at J, with 11 bases between the two ends. The CDR3 consists of 12 residues. The DNA for the CDR3 is TGTGCCAGCAGCAACAGGGTTGGCGAGCAGTACTTC. Protein sequence: CASSNRVGEQYF. The full variable domain, in which reference TRBV9 and TRBJ2-7 provide the parts outside the CDR3, is DSGVTQTPKHLITATGQRVTLRCSPRSGDLSVYWYQQSLDQGLQFLIQYYNGEERAKGNILERFSAQQFPDLHSELNLSSLELGDSALYFCASSNRVGEQYFGPGTRLTVT.

The chain links TRBV7-2 to TRBJ1-1, with D maybe TRBD1 (6 bases). The CDR3 spans 14 residues. Trimming took 4 bases from V and 4 from J, leaving 13 bases between them. Germline V gene lookup returns CDR1 SGHTA and CDR2 FQGNSA. This chain's CDR3 is CASSWDIVGTEAFF. In DNA, the CDR3 is TGTGCCAGCAGCTGGGACATTGTGGGCACTGAAGCTTTCTTT.

The chain joins TRBV4-1 to TRBJ1-2, with TRBD1 matching over 8 bases. The length of the CDR3 is 16 residues. CDR1 MGHRA and CDR2 YSYEKL come from the germline V gene. V was clipped by 1 base and J by 2 bases; unmatched bases: 6. The CDR3 region has the DNA TGCGCCAGCAGCCAAGGCAGGGGGCGCGGGAACTATGGCTACACCTTC. Protein product: CASSQGRGRGNYGYTF.

The rearrangement joins TRBV19 to TRBJ2-6; D possibly corresponds to TRBD1 (6 bases). Germline values: CDR1 LNHDA, CDR2 SQIVND (reference sequence). This CDR3 region has 17 residues. Trimming removed 3 bases from V and 0 bases from J, with 12 bases in between. The CDR3 is CASSIELGASGANVLTF. CDR3 DNA: TGTGCCAGTAGTATTGAGTTGGGGGCCTCTGGGGCCAACGTCCTGACTTTC. The entire variable domain, with the rest obtained from reference TRBV19 and TRBJ2-6, is as follows: DGGITQSPKYLFRKEGQNVTLSCEQNLNHDAMYWYRQDPGQGLRLIYYSQIVNDFQKGDIAEGYSVSREKKESFPLTVTSAQKNPTAFYLCASSIELGASGANVLTFGAGSRLTVL.

This clone was recorded only once. The chain combines TRBV18 with TRBJ2-2; possible D gene TRBD2, 5 bases. V shed 2 bases and J shed 5 bases, with 9 bases lying between them. The CDR3 is 14 amino acids. CDR1 and CDR2 from the germline V gene are KGHSH and LQKENI. CDR3 coding DNA: TGTGCCAGCTCACCATGGGAGTCAACCGGGGAGCTGTTTTTT. Protein product: CASSPWESTGELFF.

The gene calls are TRBV6-5 and TRBJ2-1, with 13 positions matching TRBD2. Germline CDR1 reads MNHEY; CDR2 reads SVGAGI. The length of the CDR3 is 14 residues. Trimming at V came to 7 bases and at J to 6 bases, leaving 3 bases not matched to a gene. CDR3 DNA: TGTGCCAGCACCCGACTAGCGGGAGGCAATGAGCAGTTCTTC. This codes for CASTRLAGGNEQFF.